The following is a T cell receptor beta chain sequence with its context. These data belong to a study of blood T cell repertoires in COVID-19. Background on the study: Some COVID-19 samples were acute and others convalescent; all came from the United States, Italy and Spain.

The CDR3 contains 13 residues. The germline V gene encodes CDR1 MNHNY and CDR2 SVGAGI (reference sequence). V lost 5 bases and J lost 4; bases outside the gene matches: 3. Profiled with immunoSEQ multiplex PCR; TCRdb holds only in-frame clones, not every one. The data show about 410,000 clones, 89% seen once. Seattle participants joined during active infection and were tracked over time. The rearrangement joins TRBV6-6 to TRBJ2-3; 7 bases map to TRBD1. Sequencing used peripheral blood. This TCR was recovered from a woman aged 40 to 50 with COVID-19, enrolled during active disease. In DNA, the CDR3 is TGTGCCAGCAGTAAAAGGGGGCCAGATACGCAGTATTTT. Translating it yields CASSKRGPDTQYF.